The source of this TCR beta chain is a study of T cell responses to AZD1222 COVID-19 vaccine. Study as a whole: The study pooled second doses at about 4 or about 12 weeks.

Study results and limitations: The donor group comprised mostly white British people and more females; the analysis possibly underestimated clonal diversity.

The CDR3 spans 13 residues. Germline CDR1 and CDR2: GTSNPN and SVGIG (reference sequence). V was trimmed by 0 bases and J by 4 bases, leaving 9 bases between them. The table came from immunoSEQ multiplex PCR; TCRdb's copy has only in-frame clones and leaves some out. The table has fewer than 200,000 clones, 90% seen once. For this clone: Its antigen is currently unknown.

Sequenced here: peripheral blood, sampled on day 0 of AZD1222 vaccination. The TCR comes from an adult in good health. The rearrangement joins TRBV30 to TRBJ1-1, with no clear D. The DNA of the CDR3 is TGTGCCTGGAGTGTAATAGGTATCACTGAAGCTTTCTTT. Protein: CAWSVIGITEAFF.